The clone carrying this T cell receptor (beta chain) has only one observation. The antigen remains unidentified. Amplification of TCR beta CDR3 regions was performed using RNA transcripts as template. Carried out on the TCR CDR3, a first-round RT-PCR used the HTBI primer set. One entry per CDR3 protein, called by TCRdb with MiXCR from the multiplex PCR reads. The sample contains approximately 640,000 distinct CDR3 sequences, 45% of which appear only once. The data are from a study of T cells in Graves' hyperthyroidism and ophthalmopathy. Whole-study results and caveats: Stable hyperthyroidism was separated from ophthalmopathy by a model based on 13 V-J features. Expanded thyroid clonotypes (above 0.001) were mostly also found in blood.

Diagnoses were made from clinical symptoms, serum measures (thyroxine and TRAb), thyroid ultrasound and orbital computed tomography. Looked up from germline, CDR1 is DFQATT and CDR2 is SNEGSKA (reference sequence). The V end lost 2 bases, the J end lost 4 bases, and 14 bases lay between the germline ends. The CDR3 is 15 residues long. The material sequenced was peripheral blood or thyroid tissue (not recorded which). This sequence joins TRBV20-1 and TRBJ1-4, with D hard to call. This clonotype originated in an adult man with Graves' disease, either hyperthyroidism or ophthalmopathy (not recorded which). CDR3 bases: TGCAGTGCTAGAAGGAGTAATGGCGGTAATGAAAAACTGTTTTTT. This encodes CSARRSNGGNEKLFF.